A single sample gave rise to the 6 T cell receptor beta chains below, sequenced in a study of shared clonotypes between healthy human individuals. Sequencing used immunoSEQ multiplex PCR; TCRdb keeps in-frame clones, though not all of them. The sample has 2,500,000 or so clones, about nine tenths seen once. Specimen: naive CD4+ T cells from PBMCs. Subset indicated: CD45RA+ positively selected. The receptors originated from a man younger than 35 in good health. Some clones in this sample may be carry-over from other donors' samples.

The J gene is TRBJ2-1, the V gene TRBV5-1; TRBD1 is a possible D gene (6 bases). The germline gives CDR1 SGHRS, CDR2 YFSETQ. Trimming shortened V by 4 bases and J by 2 bases, and 13 bases separated the two germline ends. This CDR3 contains 15 residues. For the CDR3, the DNA is TGCGCCAGCAGCCAGGACCCAGGGGCCTACAATGAGCAGTTCTTC. Protein sequence: CASSQDPGAYNEQFF.

The J gene is TRBJ2-7, the V gene TRBV5-1; the D gene is possibly TRBD1 (6 bases). The CDR3 is made up of 14 amino acids. Germline CDR1 and CDR2: SGHRS and YFSETQ. The V gene lost 4 bases and the J gene lost 3 bases, with 14 bases spanning the gap. CDR3 sequence (DNA): TGCGCCAGCAGCCTACAGGGAGTCGGCTACGAGCAGTACTTC. It translates to CASSLQGVGYEQYF.

V and J are TRBV28 and TRBJ1-1, with a tentative D call TRBD1 (6 bases). The CDR3 extends over 15 amino acids. Trimming took 8 bases from V and 1 from J, leaving 17 bases between them. CDR1 and CDR2 (germline): MDHEN, SYDVKM. The CDR3 spells CASEKYRAGNTEAFF. The CDR3 nucleotides read TGTGCCAGCGAAAAGTACAGGGCAGGGAACACTGAAGCTTTCTTT.

V gene TRBV18 combines with J gene TRBJ2-5, with D maybe TRBD2 (6 bases). The V and J ends lost 4 bases and 1 base respectively, with 10 bases between them. This CDR3 is 14 amino acids long. The V gene's germline CDR1 is KGHSH and CDR2 LQKENI. The CDR3 DNA is TGTGCCAGCTCACGGCGGAGGGCCCAAGAGACCCAGTACTTC. Protein product: CASSRRRAQETQYF.

This chain connects TRBV4-2 to TRBJ2-1; 11 bases map to TRBD2. The CDR3 is 13 residues long. Losses at the gene ends were 3 bases for V and 15 bases for J; bases not matched to a gene: 7. Germline V gives CDR1 LGHNA, CDR2 YNFKEQ. Written as DNA, the CDR3 is TGTGCCAGCAGCCATACACTAGCGGGAGAATTGTTCTTC. Protein product: CASSHTLAGELFF.

This chain uses TRBV28 with TRBJ2-5, with 9 positions matching TRBD2. Germline V gene lookup returns CDR1 MDHEN and CDR2 SYDVKM. CDR3 length: 13 amino acids. J gave up 1 base and V 9 bases, and 3 bases lay outside the gene matches. The CDR3 protein is CASSGSAQETQYF. The CDR3 DNA reads as TGTGCCAGTAGCGGGAGCGCCCAAGAGACCCAGTACTTC. Looking up the rest from reference TRBV28 and TRBJ2-5 gives the full variable domain: DVKVTQSSRYLVKRTGEKVFLECVQDMDHENMFWYRQDPGLGLRLIYFSYDVKMKEKGDIPEGYSVSREKKERFSLILESASTNQTSMYLCASSGSAQETQYFGPGTRLLVL.